Below are 30 T cell receptor beta chains sequenced from a single sample in a study of blood T cell repertoires in COVID-19. Sequenced by immunoSEQ multiplex PCR; TCRdb stores in-frame clones only, minus some. The sample has 90,000 or so clones, around 87% seen once. Sequencing was carried out using peripheral blood. The receptor set was obtained from a human donor in a cohort sampled during active COVID-19.

The V gene is TRBV30, the J gene TRBJ1-5, with TRBD1 matching 7 bases. Germline assignment: CDR1 GTSNPN and CDR2 SVGIG (reference sequence). The CDR3 totals 19 residues. The V segment lost 2 bases and the J segment 2 bases; nucleotides outside the gene matches: 18. CDR3 residues: CAWSRPIVRGIMGNQPQHF. Here the CDR3 DNA reads TGTGCCTGGAGTCGACCGATCGTCAGGGGGATTATGGGCAATCAGCCCCAGCATTTT.

This chain joins TRBV9 and TRBJ2-1, with 10 positions matching TRBD2. The CDR3 runs to 14 residues. The germline gives CDR1 SGDLS, CDR2 YYNGEE. V was clipped by 3 bases and J by 10 bases; unmatched bases: 7. CDR3 region: CASSGSGGPGEQFF. The DNA for the CDR3 is TGTGCCAGCAGCGGTAGCGGGGGGCCGGGGGAGCAGTTCTTC.

The rearrangement links TRBV28 to TRBJ1-2; TRBD1 matches 9 bases. CDR1 is MDHEN, CDR2 SYDVKM, per germline. V trimming: 5 bases; J trimming: 4 bases; junction bases outside the gene matches: 2. This CDR3 comprises 13 residues. This CDR3 reads CASSRQGVYGYTF. In nucleotides, the CDR3 is TGTGCCAGCAGTCGACAGGGGGTCTATGGCTACACCTTC.

The chain employs TRBV9 and TRBJ2-3, with D possibly being TRBD2 (7 bases). The V end was cut by 8 bases, the J end by 6 bases, with 22 bases between. The germline gives CDR1 SGDLS, CDR2 YYNGEE. The CDR3 covers 15 residues. Here the CDR3 reads CASSPEGGGLDTQYF. CDR3 nucleotide sequence: TGTGCCAGTTCCCCTGAAGGGGGGGGGCTGGATACGCAGTATTTT.

The rearrangement joins TRBV12-3 or TRBV12-4 to TRBJ1-2; D gene uncertain. V shed 3 bases and J shed 6 bases, with 11 bases lying between them. This CDR3 has 13 residues. The DNA for the CDR3 is TGTGCCAGCAGTTTCTCACTGAAAGATGGCTACACCTTC. This gives the protein CASSFSLKDGYTF.

This clone is a singleton in its sample. The CDR3 nucleotides are TGTGCCAGCAGTTATGGACATCAGACGCCAAATTCACCCCTCCACTTT. This codes for CASSYGHQTPNSPLHF. The J gene is TRBJ1-6, the V gene TRBV6-5, with D possibly matching TRBD1 (5 bases). V lost 3 bases and J lost 7, with 16 bases in between. Per germline, CDR1 MNHEY and CDR2 SVGAGI. This CDR3 spans 16 amino acids.

V usage is TRBV29-1 and J usage is TRBJ1-5, with D possibly being TRBD1 (6 bases). Germline V gene lookup returns CDR1 SQVTM and CDR2 ANQGSEA. The CDR3 contains 13 residues. V was clipped by 4 bases and J by 4 bases, with 11 bases between them. The CDR3, as DNA: TGCAGCGTTGGACAGGCCTTTAATCAGCCCCAGCATTTT. Translated: CSVGQAFNQPQHF.

V is TRBV11-2 and J is TRBJ2-7, with 7 positions matching TRBD1. The CDR3 contains 13 residues. V dropped 5 bases and J dropped 2; count of bases not matched to a gene: 3. CDR1 SGHAT and CDR2 FQNNGV come from the germline V gene. The CDR3 DNA reads TGTGCCAGCAGCACCGGGACAGCCTACGAGCAGTACTTC. Protein sequence: CASSTGTAYEQYF.

The CDR3 spells CASTRLGATNEKLFF. CDR3 nucleotides: TGTGCCAGTACCAGGCTTGGTGCTACTAATGAAAAACTGTTTTTT. The chain has TRBV6-5 and TRBJ1-4, with D unresolved. CDR1 and CDR2 from the germline V gene are MNHEY and SVGAGI. This CDR3 has 15 residues. V was clipped by 9 bases and J by 2 bases, with 16 bases between them.

This chain links TRBV3-1 (or the pseudogene TRBV3-2) with TRBJ2-2, with 8 bases identical to TRBD2. V lost 4 bases to trimming and J lost 4 bases; unmatched junction nucleotides: 8. The CDR3 totals 16 residues. Germline lookup yields CDR1 LGHDT and CDR2 YNNKEL (reference sequence). CDR3 sequence reads: CASSPRGGQGTGELFF. The CDR3 DNA sequence: TGTGCCAGCAGCCCCCGGGGGGGGCAGGGCACCGGGGAGCTGTTTTTT.

J is TRBJ1-6 and V is TRBV6-6; D remains ambiguous. The CDR3 has 17 residues. V lost 5 bases to trimming and J lost 10 bases, with 24 bases between them. Germline CDR1 MNHNY, CDR2 SVGAGI (reference sequence). The CDR3 bases are TGTGCCAGCAGTCCCATCGGCCGGGTAGACCTTCAGTCACCCCTCCACTTT. Translation: CASSPIGRVDLQSPLHF.

V is TRBV5-1 and J is TRBJ2-7; D possibly corresponds to TRBD1 (6 bases). This CDR3 comprises 15 residues. CDR1 SGHRS and CDR2 YFSETQ come from the germline V gene. V was cut by 4 bases and J by 3 bases, with 17 bases left in between. CDR3 in amino acids: CASSVQGEPRYEQYF. For the CDR3, the DNA is TGCGCCAGCAGCGTACAGGGAGAACCCCGCTACGAGCAGTACTTC.

The chain recombines TRBV15 with TRBJ1-3; unclear D gene. Germline-derived CDR1 and CDR2 are LNHNV and YYDKDF (reference sequence). The V end was cut by 2 bases, the J end by 1 base, with 6 bases between. CDR3 length: 14 amino acids. CDR3 amino acids: CATSRRRSGNTIYF. The CDR3 DNA is TGTGCCACCAGCAGACGCCGGTCTGGAAACACCATATATTTT. Drawing the rest from reference TRBV15 and TRBJ1-3, the complete variable domain is DAMVIQNPRYQVTQFGKPVTLSCSQTLNHNVMYWYQQKSSQAPKLLFHYYDKDFNNEADTPDNFQSRRPNTSFCFLDIRSPGLGDTAMYLCATSRRRSGNTIYFGEGSWLTVV.

This clone was observed a handful of times. The gene calls are TRBV27 and TRBJ1-5, with a weak D call TRBD1 (5 bases). The ends were cut back, 4 bases at V and 4 bases at J, with 8 bases in the middle. Germline lookup yields CDR1 MNHEY and CDR2 SMNVEV (reference sequence). The CDR3 consists of 13 residues. The CDR3 is CASSSTVNQPQHF. Here the CDR3 DNA reads TGTGCCAGCAGTTCGACAGTTAATCAGCCCCAGCATTTT.

The V and J genes are TRBV5-4 and TRBJ2-5, with 9 bases identical to TRBD1. The germline gives CDR1 SGHNT, CDR2 YYREEE (reference sequence). J lost 4 bases, V lost 1 base, and 5 bases had no gene match. CDR3 size: 15 residues. In DNA, the CDR3 is TGTGCCAGCAGCTTGTCCTACAGGGGGCTAGAGACCCAGTACTTC. This gives the protein CASSLSYRGLETQYF.

This clone appeared a few times. Other DNA sequences in the sample encode the same CDR3. The J gene is TRBJ2-1, the V gene TRBV20-1; 12 bases agree with TRBD2. The CDR3 consists of 15 residues. The V gene end was trimmed by 3 bases and the J gene end by 3 bases; junction bases not matched to a gene: 3. The germline CDR1 and CDR2 sequences are DFQATT and SNEGSKA (reference sequence). The CDR3 spells CSASSSGGVYNEQFF. The CDR3 bases are TGCAGTGCTAGTTCTAGCGGGGGGGTCTACAATGAGCAGTTCTTC.

The CDR3, as DNA: TGCGCCAGCAGTGTTCCAATTAGCACAGATACGCAGTATTTT. This translates into CASSVPISTDTQYF. The chain combines TRBV5-1 with TRBJ2-3; D is ambiguous. The CDR3 consists of 14 residues. The V gene's germline CDR1 is SGHRS and CDR2 YFSETQ. Trimming removed 5 bases from V and 0 bases from J, with 10 bases in between.

This clone was counted between two and nine times. The chain recombines TRBV4-2 with TRBJ2-2; D unresolved. Germline V CDR1 and CDR2: LGHNA, YNFKEQ. The CDR3 consists of 17 residues. Trimming shortened V by 0 bases and J by 5 bases, and 16 bases separated the two germline ends. The CDR3 coding sequence is TGTGCCAGCAGCCAAGAAGGCCCCGGCGGTAGGACCGGGGAGCTGTTTTTT. Its protein product is CASSQEGPGGRTGELFF.

In this sample, this clone turned up once. This rearrangement joins TRBV9 to TRBJ2-7, with 7 positions matching TRBD1. The germline V gene has CDR1 SGDLS and CDR2 YYNGEE. J was trimmed by 2 bases and V by 3 bases; bases with no gene match: 11. The CDR3 is made up of 16 amino acids. CDR3 nucleotides: TGTGCCAGCAGCGGCTTTGTGGGGGACAGCACCTACGAGCAGTACTTC. Its protein is CASSGFVGDSTYEQYF.

The V call is TRBV12-3 or TRBV12-4, the J call TRBJ2-1; 9 bases fit TRBD2. Trimming at V came to 5 bases and at J to 12 bases, leaving 2 bases not matched to a gene. The CDR3 consists of 11 residues. CDR3 DNA: TGTGCCAGCAGTCCAGCGGGGGGGCAGTTCTTC. This encodes CASSPAGGQFF.

The chain recombines TRBV30 with TRBJ1-1, with 10 bases lining up with TRBD1. Germline V gene data show CDR1 as GTSNPN and CDR2 as SVGIG (reference sequence). The CDR3 runs to 14 residues. J gave up 5 bases and V 3 bases, and 6 bases lay outside the gene matches. The DNA of the CDR3 is TGTGCCTGGAGGACAGGGGGCCTCCAGACTGAAGCTTTCTTT. It encodes CAWRTGGLQTEAFF. Full variable domain (remainder filled in from reference TRBV30 and TRBJ1-1): SQTIHQWPATLVQPVGSPLSLECTVEGTSNPNLYWYRQAAGRGLQLLFYSVGIGQISSEVPQNLSASRPQDRQFILSSKKLLLSDSGFYLCAWRTGGLQTEAFFGQGTRLTVV.

The chain uses TRBV3-1 (or the pseudogene TRBV3-2) and TRBJ2-5; 9 bases match TRBD2. CDR3 length: 17 residues. V trimming: 0 bases; J trimming: 5 bases; junction bases outside the gene matches: 10. From germline, CDR1 is LGHDT and CDR2 YNNKEL (reference sequence). In DNA form, the CDR3 reads TGTGCCAGCAGCCAAGATGAGGGCCTAGCGGGGTGGGAGACCCAGTACTTC. Its protein product is CASSQDEGLAGWETQYF.

Written as DNA, the CDR3 is TGTGCCAGCAGTACTACAGGGGGCGCTTCCGGGGAGCTGTTTTTT. It translates to CASSTTGGASGELFF. The chain couples TRBV28 to TRBJ2-2, with TRBD1 identical over 9 bases. Losses at the gene ends were 5 bases for V and 6 bases for J; bases not matched to a gene: 7. The CDR3 covers 15 residues. Germline V gene data show CDR1 as MDHEN and CDR2 as SYDVKM.

This clone was recorded at least ten times. The chain links TRBV4-2 to TRBJ1-6; D is unclear. V gave up 0 bases and J gave up 4 bases, with 13 bases separating them. Germline V lookup: CDR1 LGHNA, CDR2 YNFKEQ. This CDR3 contains 17 residues. Here the CDR3 DNA reads TGTGCCAGCAGCCAAGAACGGAGGATCGGGTATAATTCACCCCTCCACTTT. Residues: CASSQERRIGYNSPLHF.

The rearrangement links TRBV6-7 to TRBJ1-1; TRBD1 agrees at 7 bases. TRBV6-7 qualifies as an ORF whose function is uncertain. The CDR3 runs to 13 residues. The ends lost 11 bases at V and 5 bases at J; junction bases unmatched: 11. CDR3 residues: CADRRQGVTEAFF. The DNA of the CDR3 is TGTGCCGACAGGCGTCAGGGGGTTACTGAAGCTTTCTTT.

V and J are TRBV28 and TRBJ2-7; 7 bases fit TRBD1. V lost 4 bases, J lost 2 bases, and 5 bases stayed unmatched. The CDR3 runs 14 residues. Germline loops: CDR1 MDHEN, CDR2 SYDVKM. In nucleotides, the CDR3 is TGTGCCAGCAGTTACCCCGACAGGGCCTACGAGCAGTACTTC. Its protein is CASSYPDRAYEQYF.

The CDR3, as DNA: TGTGCCAGCAGCTTAAGGGGGGGCCGAGACAATGAGCAGTTCTTC. It specifies CASSLRGGRDNEQFF. The genes are TRBV5-4 and TRBJ2-1; D is possibly TRBD2 (7 bases). Per the germline V gene, CDR1 is SGHNT and CDR2 is YYREEE (reference sequence). V was clipped by 2 bases and J by 5 bases, with 14 bases between them. The CDR3 has 15 amino acids. The complete variable domain, with remaining parts taken from reference TRBV5-4 and TRBJ2-1, reads ETGVTQSPTHLIKTRGQQVTLRCSSQSGHNTVSWYQQALGQGPQFIFQYYREEENGRGNFPPRFSGLQFPNYSSELNVNALELDDSALYLCASSLRGGRDNEQFFGPGTRLTVL.

The chain couples TRBV4-1 to TRBJ1-5; D unresolved. The V end was cut by 3 bases, the J end by 2 bases, with 8 bases between. The CDR3 covers 14 residues. CDR1 and CDR2 (germline): MGHRA, YSYEKL. The DNA for the CDR3 is TGCGCCAGCAGCCATGCAGTTGGCAATCAGCCCCAGCATTTT. It codes for CASSHAVGNQPQHF.

The genes are TRBV6-4 and TRBJ1-5; the match to TRBD1 covers 8 bases. The J segment lost 3 bases and the V segment lost 7 bases, leaving 8 bases of the junction unmatched. Germline V gives CDR1 MRHNA, CDR2 SNTAGT. The CDR3 length is 15 residues. The CDR3 DNA reads TGTGCCAGCACCCCAGGGGGCAGAAACAATCAGCCCCAGCATTTT. Protein: CASTPGGRNNQPQHF.

The chain carries TRBV2 and TRBJ2-6; 13 bases map to TRBD2. J gave up 0 bases and V 6 bases, and 5 bases lay outside the gene matches. This CDR3 is built from 18 residues. CDR1 SNHLY and CDR2 FYNNEI come from the germline V gene. CDR3 coding DNA: TGTGCCAGCAGGGGGACTAGCGGGGTGATCTCTGGGGCCAACGTCCTGACTTTC. Encoded protein: CASRGTSGVISGANVLTF.